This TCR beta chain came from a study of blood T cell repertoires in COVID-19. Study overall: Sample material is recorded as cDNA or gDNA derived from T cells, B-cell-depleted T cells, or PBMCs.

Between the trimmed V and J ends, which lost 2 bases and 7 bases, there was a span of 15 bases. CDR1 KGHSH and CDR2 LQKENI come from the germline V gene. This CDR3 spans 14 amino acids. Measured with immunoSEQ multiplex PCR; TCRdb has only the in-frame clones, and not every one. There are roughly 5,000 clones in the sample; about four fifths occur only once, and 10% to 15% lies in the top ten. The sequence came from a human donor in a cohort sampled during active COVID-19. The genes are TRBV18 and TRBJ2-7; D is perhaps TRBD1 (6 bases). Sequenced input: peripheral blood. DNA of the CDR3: TGTGCCAGCTCACCAGGGACAACTATGAGGGAGCAGTACTTC. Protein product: CASSPGTTMREQYF.